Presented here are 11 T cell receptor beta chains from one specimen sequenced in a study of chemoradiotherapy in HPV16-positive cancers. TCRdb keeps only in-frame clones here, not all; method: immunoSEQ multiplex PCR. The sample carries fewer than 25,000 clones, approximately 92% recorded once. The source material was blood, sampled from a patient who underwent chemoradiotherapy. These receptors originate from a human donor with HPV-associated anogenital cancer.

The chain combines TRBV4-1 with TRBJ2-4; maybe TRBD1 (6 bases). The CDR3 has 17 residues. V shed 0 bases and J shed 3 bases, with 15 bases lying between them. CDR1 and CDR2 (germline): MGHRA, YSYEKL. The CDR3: CASSQEAGERVKNIQYF. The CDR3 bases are TGCGCCAGCAGCCAAGAAGCAGGGGAAAGGGTCAAAAACATTCAGTACTTC.

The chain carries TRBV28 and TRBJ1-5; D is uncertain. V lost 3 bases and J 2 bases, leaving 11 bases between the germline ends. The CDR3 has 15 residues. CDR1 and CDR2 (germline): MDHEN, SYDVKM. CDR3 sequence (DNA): TGTGCCAGCAGTTTCCACAGTACGGGCAATCAGCCCCAGCATTTT. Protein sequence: CASSFHSTGNQPQHF. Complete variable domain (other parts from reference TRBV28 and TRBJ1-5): DVKVTQSSRYLVKRTGEKVFLECVQDMDHENMFWYRQDPGLGLRLIYFSYDVKMKEKGDIPEGYSVSREKKERFSLILESASTNQTSMYLCASSFHSTGNQPQHFGDGTRLSIL.

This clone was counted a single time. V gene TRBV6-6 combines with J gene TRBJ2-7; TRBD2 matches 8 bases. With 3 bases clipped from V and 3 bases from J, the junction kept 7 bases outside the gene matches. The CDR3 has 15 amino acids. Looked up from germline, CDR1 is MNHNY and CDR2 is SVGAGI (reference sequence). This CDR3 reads CASSYPGGNGYEQYF. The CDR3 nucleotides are TGTGCCAGCAGTTATCCGGGAGGGAACGGCTACGAGCAGTACTTC.

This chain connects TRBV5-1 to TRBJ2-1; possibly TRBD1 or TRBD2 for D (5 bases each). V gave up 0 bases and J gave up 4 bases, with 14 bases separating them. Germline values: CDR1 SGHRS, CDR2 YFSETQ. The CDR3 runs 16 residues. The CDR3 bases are TGCGCCAGCAGCTTGGCGGGACGGAACAAATACAATGAGCAGTTCTTC. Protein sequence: CASSLAGRNKYNEQFF.

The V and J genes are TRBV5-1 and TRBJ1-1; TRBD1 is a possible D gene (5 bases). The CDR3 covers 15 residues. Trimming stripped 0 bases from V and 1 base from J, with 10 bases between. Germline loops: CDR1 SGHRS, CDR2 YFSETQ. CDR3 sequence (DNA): TGCGCCAGCAGCTTGGGGGGCTCGGGGAACACTGAAGCTTTCTTT. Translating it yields CASSLGGSGNTEAFF.

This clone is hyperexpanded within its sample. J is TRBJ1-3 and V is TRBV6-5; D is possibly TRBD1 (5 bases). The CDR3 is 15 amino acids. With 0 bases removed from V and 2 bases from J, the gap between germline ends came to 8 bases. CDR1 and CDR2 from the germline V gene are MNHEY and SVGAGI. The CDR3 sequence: CASSYSGGAGNTIYF. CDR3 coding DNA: TGTGCCAGCAGTTACTCGGGGGGAGCTGGAAACACCATATATTTT.

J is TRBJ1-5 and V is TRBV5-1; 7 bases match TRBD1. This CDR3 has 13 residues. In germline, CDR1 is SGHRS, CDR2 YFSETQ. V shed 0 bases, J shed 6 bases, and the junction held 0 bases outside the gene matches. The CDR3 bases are TGCGCCAGCAGCTTGGACAGGGGTCAGCCCCAGCATTTT. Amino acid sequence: CASSLDRGQPQHF.

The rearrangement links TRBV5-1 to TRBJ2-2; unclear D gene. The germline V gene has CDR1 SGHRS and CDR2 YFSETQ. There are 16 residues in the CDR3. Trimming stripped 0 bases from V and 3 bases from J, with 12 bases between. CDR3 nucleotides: TGCGCCAGCAGCTTGGCCTTGGACGGCGACACCGGGGAGCTGTTTTTT. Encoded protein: CASSLALDGDTGELFF.

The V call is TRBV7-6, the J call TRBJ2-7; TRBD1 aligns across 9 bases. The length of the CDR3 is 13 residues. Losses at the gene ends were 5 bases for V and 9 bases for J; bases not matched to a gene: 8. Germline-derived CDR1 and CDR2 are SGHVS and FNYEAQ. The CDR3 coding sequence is TGTGCCAGCAGCCCGCTAACAGGGGGCGGGCAGTACTTC. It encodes CASSPLTGGGQYF.

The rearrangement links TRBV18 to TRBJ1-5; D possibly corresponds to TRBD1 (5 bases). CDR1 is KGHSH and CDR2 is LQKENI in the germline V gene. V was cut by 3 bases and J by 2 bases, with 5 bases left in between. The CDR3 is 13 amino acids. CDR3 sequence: CASSPGRNQPQHF. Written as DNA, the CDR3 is TGTGCCAGCTCACCGGGGCGCAATCAGCCCCAGCATTTT.

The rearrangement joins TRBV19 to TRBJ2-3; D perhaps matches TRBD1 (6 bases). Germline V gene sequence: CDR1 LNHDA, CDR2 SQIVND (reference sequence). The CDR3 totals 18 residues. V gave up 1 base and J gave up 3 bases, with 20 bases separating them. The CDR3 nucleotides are TGTGCCAGTAGTATAGGCCCCGGGTACAGGGCGCGTACAGATACGCAGTATTTT. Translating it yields CASSIGPGYRARTDTQYF.